This T cell receptor (beta chain) was identified during a study of T-cell memory formation after mild COVID-19. General observations from the study: There was no confirmation that second-wave clones peaking on day 37 were SARS-CoV-2 specific.

V was trimmed by 0 bases and J by 1 base, leaving 18 bases between them. The CDR3 has 17 residues. The germline gives CDR1 DFQATT, CDR2 SNEGSKA (reference sequence). Remarks on this clonotype: Its antigen is not identified.

A 5'RACE reaction primed in the constant segment made cDNA libraries of TCR alpha and TCR beta, and these carried sample barcodes and UMIs. TCRdb called the 5' RACE reads again in MiXCR, with one record for every CDR3 protein. The sample has under 350,000 distinct CDR3 sequences, 15% to 20% seen once. The chain joins TRBV20-1 to TRBJ2-5; no clear D. Material for sequencing was PBMCs or a T cell subset sorted from them (not recorded which). This receptor was obtained from a man aged 18-30 years who had mild COVID-19 (a few samples of this study predate the infection). Cell type and time point are not known. The CDR3 DNA reads TGCAGTGCTAGAGATCTTATCGGGCCCCGTCCCCAAGAGACCCAGTACTTC. Translating gives CSARDLIGPRPQETQYF.